The 24 T cell receptor beta chains below were found in one sample sequenced in a study of regulatory T cells in long-lasting Graves disease. As for time point: persistent/refractory GD, antithyroid drugs over 5 years with positive TRAb. After RNA was extracted from PBMCs, the TCR library was made from it. Arm-PCR of CDR3 regions and iRepertoire HTBI primers were the basis on which TCR beta libraries were built. TCRdb redid the calling of the multiplex PCR reads with MiXCR, one entry per CDR3 protein. The data show a few hundred thousand distinct CDR3 sequences, 20% to 25% seen once. Sequences were derived from peripheral blood mononuclear cells (PBMCs), sampled when the disease was refractory, from a patient treated with antithyroid drugs. Receptors originate from a woman aged 40 to 50 with Graves disease.

In this sample, this clonotype turned up many times. The rearrangement joins TRBV28 to TRBJ1-4; 8 nucleotides align to TRBD1. Germline CDR1 is MDHEN and CDR2 is SYDVKM. The CDR3 length is 15 residues. V lost 3 bases, J lost 0 bases, and 0 bases stayed unmatched. The chain's CDR3 is CASSFRGPTNEKLFF. Here the CDR3 DNA reads TGTGCCAGCAGTTTCAGGGGGCCAACTAATGAAAAACTGTTTTTT.

The chain links TRBV4-1 to TRBJ1-2; no clear D. The germline CDR1 and CDR2 sequences are MGHRA and YSYEKL. The V gene lost 0 bases and the J gene lost 9 bases, with 11 bases spanning the gap. This CDR3 region has 13 residues. The CDR3 is CASSQEFVSSYTF. Written as DNA, the CDR3 is TGCGCCAGCAGCCAAGAATTTGTCAGCAGCTACACCTTC.

This clonotype was seen repeatedly, ten times or more. The rearrangement links TRBV28 to TRBJ1-5, with 9 bases matching TRBD1. After removal of 2 bases from V and 4 bases from J, the junction contained 3 bases not matched to a gene. The CDR3 is 15 amino acids. Germline CDR1 MDHEN, CDR2 SYDVKM. This CDR3 reads CASSLRTGVNQPQHF. Here the CDR3 DNA reads TGTGCCAGCAGTTTAAGGACAGGGGTAAATCAGCCCCAGCATTTT.

This sequence joins TRBV15 and TRBJ1-6, with TRBD1 matching over 9 bases. V dropped 5 bases and J dropped 13; count of bases not matched to a gene: 6. The CDR3 is made up of 13 amino acids. Germline V lookup: CDR1 LNHNV, CDR2 YYDKDF (reference sequence). CDR3 region: CATSSDRGFPLHF. The CDR3 DNA sequence: TGTGCCACCAGCTCGGACAGGGGATTCCCCCTCCACTTT.

Many counts were recorded for this clonotype. The rearrangement links TRBV6-1 to TRBJ1-1; D is ambiguous. The CDR3 consists of 15 residues. Germline V gene sequence: CDR1 MNHNS, CDR2 SASEGT. With 7 bases removed from V and 0 bases from J, the gap between germline ends came to 15 bases. In nucleotides, the CDR3 is TGTGCCAGCACCCCCACGGCAGGAGTGAACACTGAAGCTTTCTTT. This gives the protein CASTPTAGVNTEAFF.

The sample holds a few counts of this clonotype. This chain's CDR3 is CASKREGVSYEQYF. The DNA for the CDR3 is TGTGCCAGCAAGCGGGAAGGCGTATCCTACGAGCAGTACTTC. The chain recombines TRBV19 with TRBJ2-7; 7 nucleotides agree with TRBD2. Trimming at V came to 9 bases and at J to 1 base, leaving 9 bases not matched to a gene. CDR1 is LNHDA and CDR2 is SQIVND in the germline V gene (reference sequence). This CDR3 spans 14 amino acids.

This clonotype has a count of ten or more. V is TRBV2 and J is TRBJ2-7; D not certain. This CDR3 has 14 residues. Trimming removed 3 bases at V and 1 base at J, with 10 bases between. Per the germline V gene, CDR1 is SNHLY and CDR2 is FYNNEI. The CDR3 is CASSDFLGSYEQYF. The CDR3 coding sequence is TGTGCCAGCAGTGATTTCCTAGGTTCCTACGAGCAGTACTTC.

The gene calls are TRBV20-1 and TRBJ2-5; 9 bases are shared with TRBD2. There are 17 residues in the CDR3. J lost 5 bases, V lost 2 bases, and 15 bases had no gene match. Germline V lookup: CDR1 DFQATT, CDR2 SNEGSKA (reference sequence). CDR3 in DNA: TGCAGTGCTAGAACGCCTTTAGCGGGAGTAATGGGTGAGACCCAGTACTTC. Amino acids: CSARTPLAGVMGETQYF.

CDR3 DNA: TGCGCCAGCAGCTTAGGGGACCAAGAGACCCAGTACTTC. Its translation is CASSLGDQETQYF. The V and J genes are TRBV5-1 and TRBJ2-5, with D possibly matching TRBD1 (5 bases). CDR3 length equals 13 residues. CDR1 and CDR2 (germline): SGHRS, YFSETQ. The ends were cut back, 2 bases at V and 0 bases at J, with 5 bases in the middle.

This clonotype came up many times. V gene TRBV28 combines with J gene TRBJ1-5; unclear D gene. V was trimmed by 3 bases and J by 6 bases, leaving 12 bases between them. Germline V gene lookup returns CDR1 MDHEN and CDR2 SYDVKM. The CDR3 loop spans 14 amino acids. For the CDR3, the DNA is TGTGCCAGCAGTTTTCGGATCGGGTTTCAGCCCCAGCATTTT. Translated, it gives CASSFRIGFQPQHF. The whole variable domain, filled in from reference TRBV28 and TRBJ1-5, reads DVKVTQSSRYLVKRTGEKVFLECVQDMDHENMFWYRQDPGLGLRLIYFSYDVKMKEKGDIPEGYSVSREKKERFSLILESASTNQTSMYLCASSFRIGFQPQHFGDGTRLSIL.

This clonotype was observed many times. The chain uses TRBV28 and TRBJ2-1; 12 bases are shared with TRBD2. V was clipped by 2 bases and J by 7 bases; unmatched bases: 3. CDR3 length: 15 amino acids. Germline V CDR1 and CDR2: MDHEN, SYDVKM. The CDR3 spells CASSLLAGGPNEQFF. Written as DNA, the CDR3 is TGTGCCAGCAGTTTACTAGCGGGAGGGCCGAATGAGCAGTTCTTC.

V is TRBV5-1 and J is TRBJ2-2, with D maybe TRBD2 (6 bases). The CDR3 loop spans 14 amino acids. The V gene's germline CDR1 is SGHRS and CDR2 YFSETQ. The V gene lost 4 bases and the J gene lost 6 bases, with 13 bases spanning the gap. CDR3 DNA: TGCGCCAGCAGCCCGGGACTCGCCCCCGGGGAGCTGTTTTTT. Translation gives CASSPGLAPGELFF.

This clonotype was observed at least ten times. The genes are TRBV7-9 and TRBJ1-2; D perhaps matches TRBD1 (5 bases). Germline-derived CDR1 and CDR2 are SEHNR and FQNEAQ (reference sequence). There are 13 residues in the CDR3. Trimming took 6 bases from V and 6 from J, leaving 14 bases between them. In DNA, the CDR3 is TGTGCCAGCAGTGGCCGGGGCGAACATGGCTACACCTTC. Encoded protein: CASSGRGEHGYTF.

The V call is TRBV18, the J call TRBJ2-5; D gene ambiguous. V gave up 1 base and J gave up 4 bases, with 10 bases separating them. The CDR3 is 14 residues long. From germline, CDR1 is KGHSH and CDR2 LQKENI. The CDR3 sequence is CASSPQDLAETQYF. Here the CDR3 DNA reads TGTGCCAGCTCACCACAGGACCTGGCAGAGACCCAGTACTTC.

This clonotype has more than one count but fewer than ten. The rearrangement uses TRBV20-1 and TRBJ2-7; D uncertain. The ends were cut back, 3 bases at V and 7 bases at J, with 16 bases in the middle. CDR3 length: 13 amino acids. Germline V lookup: CDR1 DFQATT, CDR2 SNEGSKA (reference sequence). The DNA for the CDR3 is TGCAGTGCTAGGTGGTCCTTGACTTTTGAGCAGTACTTC. Its translation is CSARWSLTFEQYF.

Only a few counts were recorded for this clonotype. J is TRBJ1-1 and V is TRBV19, with unresolved D. Germline V gene sequence: CDR1 LNHDA, CDR2 SQIVND (reference sequence). The CDR3 has 14 amino acids. The ends were cut back, 1 base at V and 5 bases at J, with 11 bases in the middle. The CDR3 loop is CASSIGSEGTEAFF. The CDR3 bases are TGTGCCAGTAGTATAGGGTCGGAAGGTACTGAAGCTTTCTTT.

The chain carries TRBV7-9 and TRBJ2-5; D gene ambiguous. Looked up from germline, CDR1 is SEHNR and CDR2 is FQNEAQ (reference sequence). The CDR3 covers 16 residues. The V gene lost 5 bases and the J gene lost 4 bases, with 20 bases spanning the gap. The CDR3 coding sequence is TGTGCCAGCAGCCCGAGGACCTCCTGGGGTGGAGAGACCCAGTACTTC. It specifies CASSPRTSWGGETQYF.

This clonotype was counted at least ten times. The chain uses TRBV15 and TRBJ1-6, with unresolved D. Germline V gene sequence: CDR1 LNHNV, CDR2 YYDKDF (reference sequence). V gave up 1 base and J gave up 7 bases, with 2 bases separating them. The CDR3 is 12 residues long. The CDR3 loop is CATSRGNSPLHF. CDR3 sequence (DNA): TGTGCCACCAGCAGAGGAAATTCACCCCTCCACTTT.

The rearrangement links TRBV28 to TRBJ2-1, with D perhaps given as TRBD1 or TRBD2 (5 bases each). In germline, CDR1 is MDHEN, CDR2 SYDVKM. The CDR3 is 19 residues long. Trimming left V 2 bases short and J 3 bases short, with 23 bases between. This chain's CDR3 is CASSLSSVGAGSLYNEQFF. The CDR3 nucleotides read TGTGCCAGCAGTTTAAGCAGCGTGGGAGCAGGGAGTCTCTACAATGAGCAGTTCTTC.

This clonotype has at least ten counts. The chain employs TRBV28 and TRBJ2-7, with 8 bases aligning to TRBD2. Trimming cost V 5 bases and J 3 bases; bases outside gene matches: 3. The CDR3 is 13 amino acids. CDR1 is MDHEN, CDR2 SYDVKM, per germline. The CDR3 bases are TGTGCCAGCAGTCCGGGGGGGTACTACGAGCAGTACTTC. The encoded protein is CASSPGGYYEQYF.

This clonotype occurred many times. V is TRBV28 and J is TRBJ2-7; TRBD2 aligns across 9 bases. Trimming took 8 bases from V and 5 from J; bases not matched to a gene: 16. The CDR3 loop spans 16 amino acids. Germline values: CDR1 MDHEN, CDR2 SYDVKM. CDR3 residues: CASGPPRLAVTNEQYF. The CDR3 nucleotides read TGTGCCAGCGGGCCCCCGAGACTAGCGGTTACCAACGAGCAGTACTTC.

The gene calls are TRBV7-2 and TRBJ2-5, with 8 nucleotides matching TRBD2. TRBJ2-1 matches the DNA end more closely, so the J call is doubtful. This CDR3 contains 18 residues. Germline lookup yields CDR1 SGHTA and CDR2 FQGNSA. The CDR3 here is CASSLAGRAGVAYNEQFF. The CDR3 DNA sequence: TGTGCCAGCAGCTTAGCGGGAAGAGCGGGAGTGGCCTACAATGAGCAGTTCTTC.

Only one count was recorded for this clonotype. CDR3 nucleotides: TGTGCCACCAGTGATCCAAGTGCGAGGGTTGGTCAGCCCCAGCATTTT. Its protein is CATSDPSARVGQPQHF. The rearrangement uses TRBV24-1 and TRBJ1-5; D is unresolved. V was trimmed by 3 bases and J by 6 bases, leaving 17 bases between them. CDR1 is KGHDR, CDR2 SFDVKD, per germline. The CDR3 consists of 16 residues.

V gene TRBV20-1 combines with J gene TRBJ2-3; TRBD1 matches at 12 bases. Trimming removed 3 bases from V and 3 bases from J; junction bases left unmatched: 13. The CDR3 runs 18 residues. Germline lookup yields CDR1 DFQATT and CDR2 SNEGSKA (reference sequence). The CDR3 here is CSASRDRGREGGTDTQYF. The CDR3 bases are TGCAGTGCTAGCCGGGACAGGGGGCGCGAAGGGGGAACAGATACGCAGTATTTT.